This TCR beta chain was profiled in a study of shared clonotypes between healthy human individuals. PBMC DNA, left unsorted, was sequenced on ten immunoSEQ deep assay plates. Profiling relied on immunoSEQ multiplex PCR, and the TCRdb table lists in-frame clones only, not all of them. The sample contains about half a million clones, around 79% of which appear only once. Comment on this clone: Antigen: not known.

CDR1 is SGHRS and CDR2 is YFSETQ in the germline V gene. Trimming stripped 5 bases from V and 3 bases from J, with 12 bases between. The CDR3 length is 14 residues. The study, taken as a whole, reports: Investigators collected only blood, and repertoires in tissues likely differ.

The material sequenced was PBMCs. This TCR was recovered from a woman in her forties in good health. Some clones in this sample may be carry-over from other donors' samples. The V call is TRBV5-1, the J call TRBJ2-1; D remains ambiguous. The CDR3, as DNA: TGCGCCAGCAGATCCGGAGATAGCTACAATGAGCAGTTCTTC. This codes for CASRSGDSYNEQFF.